This TCR beta chain stems from a study of cytomegalovirus exposure and HLA in healthy donors. The study ran its PCR with 60 Vbeta and 13 Jbeta primers. Sequencing was performed with immunoSEQ multiplex PCR; in TCRdb, only in-frame clones are kept and a portion is missing. The profile shows about 150,000 clones, 76% of them singletons. The study, taken as a whole, reports: It is likely that the observed cluster of highly shared sequence variants was a sequencing artifact. Later analysis showed TCR association rates varying by HLA locus, highest for DRB1 and lowest for HLA-C. Previously analyzed data showed that most TCR beta V segments were productive at a frequency of about 90% or about 30%. Confirmation was obtained in vitro that a few CMV-associated chains are specific for CMV antigens.

Germline V CDR1 and CDR2: SGHRS, YFSETQ. Trimming removed 5 bases at V and 6 bases at J, with 22 bases between. There are 16 residues in the CDR3. On this clone: Its specificity is not known.

Sequencing was carried out using PBMCs. The source is a male donor in good health and CMV-seronegative. The chain carries TRBV5-1 and TRBJ2-3; TRBD2 is a possible D gene (5 bases). The CDR3 DNA follows: TGCGCCAGCAGTTCGGGTGCCACTAGGTTAATGGATACGCAGTATTTT. Amino acid sequence: CASSSGATRLMDTQYF.